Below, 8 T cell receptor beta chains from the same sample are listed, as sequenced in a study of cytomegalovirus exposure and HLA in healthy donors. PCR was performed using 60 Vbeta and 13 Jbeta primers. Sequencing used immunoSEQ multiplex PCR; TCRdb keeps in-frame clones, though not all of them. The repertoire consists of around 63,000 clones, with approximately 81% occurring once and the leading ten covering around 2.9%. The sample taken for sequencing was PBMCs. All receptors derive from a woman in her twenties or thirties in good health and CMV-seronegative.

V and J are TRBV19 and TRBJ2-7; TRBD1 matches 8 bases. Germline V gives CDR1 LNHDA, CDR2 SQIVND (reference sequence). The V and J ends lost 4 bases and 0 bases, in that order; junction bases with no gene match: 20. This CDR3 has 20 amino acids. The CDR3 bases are TGTGCCAGTAGTAGGCTTGCAGGGTCAGGGGGCCTGCGAAGCTCCTACGAGCAGTACTTC. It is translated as CASSRLAGSGGLRSSYEQYF.

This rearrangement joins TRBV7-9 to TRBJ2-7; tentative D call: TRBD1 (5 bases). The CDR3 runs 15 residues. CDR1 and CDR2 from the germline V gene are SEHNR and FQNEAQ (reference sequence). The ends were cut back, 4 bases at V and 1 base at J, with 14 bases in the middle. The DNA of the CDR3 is TGTGCCAGCAGCTCCCGGACGGACACTTCCTACGAGCAGTACTTC. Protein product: CASSSRTDTSYEQYF.

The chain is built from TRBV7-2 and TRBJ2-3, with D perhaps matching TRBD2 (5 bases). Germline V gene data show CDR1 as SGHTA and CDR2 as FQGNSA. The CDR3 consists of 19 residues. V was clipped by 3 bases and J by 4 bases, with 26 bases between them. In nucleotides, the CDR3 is TGTGCCAGCAGCTTCGCTTCCGGGATCCTCTCCGGGTGGGCAGATACGCAGTATTTT. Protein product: CASSFASGILSGWADTQYF.

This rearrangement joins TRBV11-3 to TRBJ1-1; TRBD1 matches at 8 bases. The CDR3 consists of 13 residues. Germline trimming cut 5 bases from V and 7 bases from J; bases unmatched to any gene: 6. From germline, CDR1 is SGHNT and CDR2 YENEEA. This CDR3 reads CASSRTGKGEAFF. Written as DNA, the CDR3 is TGTGCCAGCAGCCGGACAGGGAAAGGTGAAGCTTTCTTT.

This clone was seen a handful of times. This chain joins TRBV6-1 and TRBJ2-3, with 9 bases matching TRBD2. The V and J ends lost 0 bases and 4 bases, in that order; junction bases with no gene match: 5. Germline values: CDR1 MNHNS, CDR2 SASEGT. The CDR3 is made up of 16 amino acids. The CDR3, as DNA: TGTGCCAGCAGTGAAGCGGGCGGGGGGGCCCCAGATACGCAGTATTTT. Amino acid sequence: CASSEAGGGAPDTQYF.

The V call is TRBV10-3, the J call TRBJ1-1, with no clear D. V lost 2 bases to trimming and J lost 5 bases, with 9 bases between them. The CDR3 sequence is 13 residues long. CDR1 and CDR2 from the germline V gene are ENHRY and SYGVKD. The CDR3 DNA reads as TGTGCCATCAGTGAGAGGGAGAGGACTGAAGCTTTCTTT. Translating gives CAISERERTEAFF.

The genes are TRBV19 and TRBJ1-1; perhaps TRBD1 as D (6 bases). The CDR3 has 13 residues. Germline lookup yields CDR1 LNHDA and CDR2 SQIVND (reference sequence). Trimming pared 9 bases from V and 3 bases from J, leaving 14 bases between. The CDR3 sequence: CASLTGPYTEAFF. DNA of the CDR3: TGTGCCAGCTTGACAGGCCCGTACACTGAAGCTTTCTTT.

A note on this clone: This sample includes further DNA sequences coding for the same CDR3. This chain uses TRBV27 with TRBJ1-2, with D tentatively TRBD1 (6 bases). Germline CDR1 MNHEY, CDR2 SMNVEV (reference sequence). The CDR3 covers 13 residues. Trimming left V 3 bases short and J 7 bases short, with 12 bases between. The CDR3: CASSFTGFRGYTF. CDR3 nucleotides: TGTGCCAGCAGTTTCACAGGGTTCCGTGGCTACACCTTC.